This TCR beta chain was recovered during a study of blood T cell repertoires in COVID-19. Study-wide background: The cDNA or gDNA used as material had been derived from T cells, B-cell-depleted T cells, or PBMCs.

Trimming took 1 base from V and 6 from J, leaving 13 bases between them. Per germline, CDR1 SGHDN and CDR2 FVKESK. The CDR3 covers 14 residues. As for this clone: Other DNA sequences in this specimen translate into the identical CDR3.

In the study's own analysis: Reference gene primer amplification yielded estimated nucleated cell counts. Here immunoSEQ multiplex PCR was the method, and the copy in TCRdb shows in-frame clones only, minus some. That table is the source of V, J and clone size, and D and trimming were worked out from the DNA. The sample records approximately 210,000 clones, approximately 90% being singletons. The chain uses TRBV14 and TRBJ2-7, with D perhaps TRBD1 (5 bases). Sequencing was performed on peripheral blood. This sequence originates from a man aged 70-80 years with acute or convalescent COVID-19. The DNA of the CDR3 is TGTGCCAGCAGCCAAGTATCAGGGCGAGGCGAGCAGTACTTC. Protein product: CASSQVSGRGEQYF.